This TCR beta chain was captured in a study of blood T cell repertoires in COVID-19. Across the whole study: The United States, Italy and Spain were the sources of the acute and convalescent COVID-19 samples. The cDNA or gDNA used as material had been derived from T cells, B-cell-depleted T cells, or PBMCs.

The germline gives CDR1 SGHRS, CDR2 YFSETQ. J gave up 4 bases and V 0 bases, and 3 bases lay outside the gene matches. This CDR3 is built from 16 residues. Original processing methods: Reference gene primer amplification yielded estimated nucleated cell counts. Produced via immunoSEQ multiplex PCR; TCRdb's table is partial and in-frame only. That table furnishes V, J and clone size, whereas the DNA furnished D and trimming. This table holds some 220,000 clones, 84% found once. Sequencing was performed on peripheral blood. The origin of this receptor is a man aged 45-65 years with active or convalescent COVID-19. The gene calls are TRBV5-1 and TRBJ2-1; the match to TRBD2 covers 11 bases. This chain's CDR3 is CASSLVLAGGYNEQFF. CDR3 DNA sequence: TGCGCCAGCAGCTTGGTTCTAGCGGGAGGATACAATGAGCAGTTCTTC.